A single sample is the source of the 27 T cell receptor beta chains below, sequenced in a study of CD8 T cells in acute hepatitis C reinfection. Specified time point: naive CD8 control sorted from an acute-time-point sample. The table came from immunoSEQ multiplex PCR; TCRdb's copy has only in-frame clones and leaves some out. The data contain 30,000 to 45,000 clones, approximately 83% of them singletons. Material: naive CD8+ T cells from PBMCs. Every receptor here comes from a woman between 18 and 30 years old who spontaneously cleared hepatitis C infection.

The chain carries TRBV27 and TRBJ2-1; 8 bases match TRBD2. V shed 7 bases, J shed 8 bases, and the junction held 13 bases outside the gene matches. The CDR3 runs 15 residues. The germline V gene encodes CDR1 MNHEY and CDR2 SMNVEV (reference sequence). The CDR3 loop is CASKKGGRPTDEQFF. CDR3 sequence (DNA): TGTGCCAGCAAGAAAGGCGGGAGGCCCACGGATGAGCAGTTCTTC.

The chain couples TRBV10-3 to TRBJ2-7, with a possible D match to TRBD1 (5 bases). The germline V gene has CDR1 ENHRY and CDR2 SYGVKD. The CDR3 consists of 13 residues. Trimming shortened V by 3 bases and J by 4 bases, and 10 bases separated the two germline ends. The CDR3 loop reads CAISDVDRYEQYF. CDR3 in DNA: TGTGCCATCAGTGACGTTGACAGATACGAGCAGTACTTC.

The chain is built from TRBV27 and TRBJ1-4; 10 bases line up with TRBD1. Germline V gene data show CDR1 as MNHEY and CDR2 as SMNVEV (reference sequence). The junction had 3 bases not matched to a gene; V was cut back by 3 bases and J by 8 bases. The CDR3 sequence is 14 residues long. The CDR3 region has the DNA TGTGCCAGCAGTTTGGGGACAGGGGTCGAAAAACTGTTTTTT. Translated, it gives CASSLGTGVEKLFF.

The rearrangement uses TRBV10-1 and TRBJ1-2, with 8 bases identical to TRBD1. V lost 7 bases and J lost 1; bases outside the gene matches: 5. This CDR3 comprises 14 residues. CDR1 and CDR2 (germline): WNHNN, SYGVQD (reference sequence). In DNA form, the CDR3 reads TGCGCCAGCACGGGACAGGACCATAACTATGGCTACACCTTC. It specifies CASTGQDHNYGYTF.

The V gene is TRBV4-1, the J gene TRBJ2-7; a weak D match, TRBD2 (6 bases). Germline V gene sequence: CDR1 MGHRA, CDR2 YSYEKL. The CDR3 spans 14 residues. Trimming removed 1 base at V and 2 bases at J, with 9 bases between. CDR3 nucleotides: TGCGCCAGCAGCCAAGGGAGCGGGCCCTACGAGCAGTACTTC. Its translation: CASSQGSGPYEQYF.

V usage is TRBV2 and J usage is TRBJ2-7, with D possibly matching TRBD2 (6 bases). The germline V gene has CDR1 SNHLY and CDR2 FYNNEI. With 7 bases removed from V and 0 bases from J, the gap between germline ends came to 13 bases. CDR3 length: 14 residues. CDR3 sequence reads: CASIGGPHSYEQYF. DNA for the CDR3: TGTGCCAGCATCGGGGGACCTCACTCCTACGAGCAGTACTTC.

The J gene is TRBJ2-2, the V gene TRBV5-1; D unresolved. V lost 1 base to trimming and J lost 2 bases, with 24 bases between them. Germline V lookup: CDR1 SGHRS, CDR2 YFSETQ. The CDR3 totals 20 residues. The CDR3 sequence: CASSLFLMFGQQINTGELFF. The CDR3 region has the DNA TGCGCCAGCAGCTTGTTTTTAATGTTTGGCCAGCAGATCAACACCGGGGAGCTGTTTTTT.

The rearrangement uses TRBV14 and TRBJ2-2; possibly TRBD1 for D (5 bases). V was clipped by 0 bases and J by 4 bases, with 15 bases between them. The CDR3 length is 17 residues. Germline V lookup: CDR1 SGHDN, CDR2 FVKESK. The DNA of the CDR3 is TGTGCCAGCAGCCAAGAACGGATGGCAGGGCCCACCGGGGAGCTGTTTTTT. As protein: CASSQERMAGPTGELFF.

The rearrangement links TRBV5-5 to TRBJ1-1, with D perhaps TRBD1 (6 bases). Per the germline V gene, CDR1 is SGHKS and CDR2 is YYEKEE (reference sequence). Trimming left V 4 bases short and J 1 base short, with 11 bases between. CDR3 size: 14 residues. CDR3 region: CASSGGHQNTEAFF. DNA for the CDR3: TGTGCCAGCAGCGGGGGACACCAGAACACTGAAGCTTTCTTT.

The chain links TRBV25-1 to TRBJ2-1; no definite D call. Trimming shortened V by 4 bases and J by 5 bases, and 6 bases separated the two germline ends. In germline, CDR1 is MGHDK, CDR2 SYGVNS. The CDR3 contains 12 residues. The CDR3 DNA reads TGTGCCAGCAGTGCCAAAAACAATGAGCAGTTCTTC. This encodes CASSAKNNEQFF.

This clone was seen a single time. The V and J genes are TRBV30 and TRBJ2-3; 7 nucleotides match TRBD2. The CDR3 is made up of 15 amino acids. J gave up 5 bases and V 0 bases, and 8 bases lay outside the gene matches. Germline V lookup: CDR1 GTSNPN, CDR2 SVGIG (reference sequence). The DNA of the CDR3 is TGTGCCTGGAGTGTACCGGGGCGGGAGAGAGATACGCAGTATTTT. This encodes CAWSVPGRERDTQYF.

The rearrangement links TRBV6-1 to TRBJ2-1, with D possibly being TRBD2 (5 bases). Germline lookup yields CDR1 MNHNS and CDR2 SASEGT. V lost 5 bases, J lost 7 bases, and 12 bases lay in between. The CDR3 totals 13 residues. The CDR3 nucleotides read TGTGCCAGCAGTACGGGAAGTAGGAATGAGCAGTTCTTC. It encodes CASSTGSRNEQFF.

This chain uses TRBV7-3 with TRBJ1-1; perhaps TRBD1 as D (5 bases). Germline V CDR1 and CDR2: SGHTA, FQGTGA. The CDR3 is 18 residues long. V was pared by 2 bases and J by 0 bases, with 19 bases between. CDR3: CASSLSPIPGIMNTEAFF. CDR3 coding DNA: TGTGCCAGCAGCTTATCGCCTATCCCAGGGATCATGAACACTGAAGCTTTCTTT. Full variable domain (rest looked up from reference TRBV7-3 and TRBJ1-1): GAGVSQTPSNKVTEKGKYVELRCDPISGHTALYWYRQSLGQGPEFLIYFQGTGAADDSGLPNDRFFAVRPEGSVSTLKIQRTERGDSAVYLCASSLSPIPGIMNTEAFFGQGTRLTVV.

The chain joins TRBV29-1 to TRBJ2-3; D uncertain. The germline V gene encodes CDR1 SQVTM and CDR2 ANQGSEA. This CDR3 is built from 15 residues. The germline V and J ends were trimmed by 3 bases and 1 base, with 14 bases remaining between them. The CDR3 DNA is TGCAGCGTTGATTCGCTAGACGTGCGCACAGATACGCAGTATTTT. Translating it yields CSVDSLDVRTDTQYF.

The chain carries TRBV6-1 and TRBJ2-2; D remains unclear. This CDR3 spans 15 amino acids. Germline CDR1 MNHNS, CDR2 SASEGT. The germline V and J ends were trimmed by 0 bases and 2 bases, with 7 bases remaining between them. DNA of the CDR3: TGTGCCAGCAGTGAAGCACCATTAAACACCGGGGAGCTGTTTTTT. It yields the protein CASSEAPLNTGELFF.

The chain uses TRBV6-5 and TRBJ2-2; D gene unclear. V was shortened by 0 bases and J by 0 bases, with 8 bases between the two germline ends. The V gene's germline CDR1 is MNHEY and CDR2 SVGAGI. CDR3 length equals 16 residues. The CDR3 here is CASSYSTPANTGELFF. The CDR3 bases are TGTGCCAGCAGTTACTCGACGCCAGCGAACACCGGGGAGCTGTTTTTT.

The V call is TRBV27, the J call TRBJ2-2; no definite D call. CDR3 length: 14 amino acids. Germline loops: CDR1 MNHEY, CDR2 SMNVEV (reference sequence). V lost 3 bases and J lost 4, with 9 bases in between. The CDR3 bases are TGTGCCAGCAGTTTTGGGGTCCCCACCGGGGAGCTGTTTTTT. Its translation is CASSFGVPTGELFF.

Comment on this clone: Other DNA sequences of this sample code for an identical CDR3. The chain employs TRBV9 and TRBJ2-1, with D hard to call. Trimming took off 8 bases at V and 0 bases at J, with 18 bases between the two ends. The CDR3 is 16 amino acids. CDR1 is SGDLS and CDR2 is YYNGEE in the germline V gene. The CDR3 region has the DNA TGTGCCAGTAGCTCAAATCGCGGCGGCTCCTACAATGAGCAGTTCTTC. It is translated as CASSSNRGGSYNEQFF.

V is TRBV7-2 and J is TRBJ1-4; 7 nucleotides agree with TRBD1. V gave up 5 bases and J gave up 7 bases; unmatched junction bases: 7. The CDR3 contains 14 residues. Germline CDR1 and CDR2: SGHTA and FQGNSA. CDR3 coding DNA: TGTGCCAGCAGCCCGACAGGGATGGGTGAAAAACTGTTTTTT. It translates to CASSPTGMGEKLFF.

The CDR3 coding sequence is TGTGCCAGCAGCCCAGCGACTAGCGGATACACAGATACGCAGTATTTT. It translates to CASSPATSGYTDTQYF. The gene calls are TRBV7-3 and TRBJ2-3, with 9 bases that match TRBD2. This CDR3 contains 16 residues. Germline V gives CDR1 SGHTA, CDR2 FQGTGA. With V trimmed by 5 bases and J by 2 bases, 8 bases remained unmatched.

The J gene is TRBJ2-3, the V gene TRBV29-1, with TRBD1 identical over 8 bases. The CDR3 extends over 15 amino acids. Germline assignment: CDR1 SQVTM and CDR2 ANQGSEA. V lost 3 bases to trimming and J lost 2 bases; unmatched junction nucleotides: 7. The CDR3 DNA reads as TGCAGCGTTGAGGACAGGGATTGGTCCACAGATACGCAGTATTTT. Protein sequence: CSVEDRDWSTDTQYF.

The chain has TRBV9 and TRBJ1-4, with 8 bases matching TRBD1. With V trimmed by 2 bases and J by 3 bases, 3 bases remained unmatched. The V gene's germline CDR1 is SGDLS and CDR2 YYNGEE. This CDR3 is 15 amino acids long. CDR3 sequence: CASSVTGASNEKLFF. The CDR3 DNA is TGTGCCAGCAGCGTGACAGGGGCTTCTAATGAAAAACTGTTTTTT.

V and J are TRBV2 and TRBJ2-7, with TRBD1 matching 7 bases. CDR3 length: 13 residues. Per germline, CDR1 SNHLY and CDR2 FYNNEI. J lost 2 bases, V lost 6 bases, and 4 bases had no gene match. The CDR3 sequence: CASSFGTAYEQYF. CDR3 DNA sequence: TGTGCCAGCAGCTTCGGGACAGCCTACGAGCAGTACTTC.

The gene calls are TRBV10-3 and TRBJ2-1, with 9 bases aligning to TRBD2. The CDR3 is made up of 14 amino acids. The ends lost 6 bases at V and 5 bases at J; junction bases unmatched: 5. Germline V lookup: CDR1 ENHRY, CDR2 SYGVKD. This CDR3 reads CAISGTSFHNEQFF. In nucleotides, the CDR3 is TGTGCCATCAGCGGGACTAGCTTCCACAATGAGCAGTTCTTC.

This clone was observed once. This chain links TRBV7-9 with TRBJ2-5; either TRBD1 or TRBD2 may fit D (5 bases each). The end of the DNA is better explained by TRBJ2-7, so the J call may be wrong. This CDR3 has 11 residues. From germline, CDR1 is SEHNR and CDR2 FQNEAQ (reference sequence). The CDR3 DNA is TGTGCCAGCAGCTGGGGGTACGAGCAGTACTTC. Its translation is CASSWGYEQYF.

This clone has more than one count but fewer than ten. V and J are TRBV13 and TRBJ1-1, with D hard to call. CDR1 PRHDT and CDR2 FYEKMQ come from the germline V gene (reference sequence). The V and J ends lost 5 bases and 6 bases respectively, with 7 bases between them. The CDR3 consists of 11 residues. CDR3 region: CASSQNPEAFF. In DNA form, the CDR3 reads TGTGCCAGCAGCCAAAATCCTGAAGCTTTCTTT.

The chain recombines TRBV5-1 with TRBJ1-2; D call uncertain. Germline-derived CDR1 and CDR2 are SGHRS and YFSETQ. The V and J ends lost 5 bases and 4 bases respectively, with 9 bases between them. There are 12 residues in the CDR3. The CDR3 is CASSSTTYGYTF. The CDR3 bases are TGCGCCAGCAGTAGCACAACCTATGGCTACACCTTC.